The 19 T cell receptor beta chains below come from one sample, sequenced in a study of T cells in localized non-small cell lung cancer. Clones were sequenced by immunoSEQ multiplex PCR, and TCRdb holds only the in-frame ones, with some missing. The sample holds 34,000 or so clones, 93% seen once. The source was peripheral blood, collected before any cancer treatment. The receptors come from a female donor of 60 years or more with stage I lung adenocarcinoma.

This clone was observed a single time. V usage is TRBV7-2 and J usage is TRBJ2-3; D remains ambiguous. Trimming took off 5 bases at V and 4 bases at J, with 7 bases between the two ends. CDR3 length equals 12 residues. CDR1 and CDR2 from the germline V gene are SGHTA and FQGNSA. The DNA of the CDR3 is TGTGCCAGCAGCGAGACGTCAGATACGCAGTATTTT. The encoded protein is CASSETSDTQYF.

Here the CDR3 DNA reads TGTGCCAGCAGTGAAAGAACAGACAATAGCAATCAGCCCCAGCATTTT. Its protein product is CASSERTDNSNQPQHF. The chain links TRBV6-1 to TRBJ1-5; D is undetermined. The germline CDR1 and CDR2 sequences are MNHNS and SASEGT. The CDR3 length is 16 residues. Trimming removed 2 bases from V and 0 bases from J, with 11 bases in between.

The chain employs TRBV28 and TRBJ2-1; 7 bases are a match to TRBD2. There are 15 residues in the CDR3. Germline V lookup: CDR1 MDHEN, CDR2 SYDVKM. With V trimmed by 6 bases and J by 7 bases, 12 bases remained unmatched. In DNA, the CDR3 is TGTGCCAGCAGCGCCGGTAGCCGGGGGGTTAATGAGCAGTTCTTC. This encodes CASSAGSRGVNEQFF.

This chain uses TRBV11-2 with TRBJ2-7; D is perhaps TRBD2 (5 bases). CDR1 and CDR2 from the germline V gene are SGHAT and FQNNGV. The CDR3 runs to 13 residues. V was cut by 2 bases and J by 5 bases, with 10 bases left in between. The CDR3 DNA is TGTGCCAGCAGCTTACGGGAAACGAACGAGCAGTACTTC. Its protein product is CASSLRETNEQYF.

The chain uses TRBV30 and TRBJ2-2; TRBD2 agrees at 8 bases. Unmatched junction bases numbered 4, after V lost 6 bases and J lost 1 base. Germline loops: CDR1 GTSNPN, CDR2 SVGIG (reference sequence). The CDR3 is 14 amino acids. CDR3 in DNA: TGTGCCTGCCCAGCGGGAGAGAACACCGGGGAGCTGTTTTTT. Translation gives CACPAGENTGELFF.

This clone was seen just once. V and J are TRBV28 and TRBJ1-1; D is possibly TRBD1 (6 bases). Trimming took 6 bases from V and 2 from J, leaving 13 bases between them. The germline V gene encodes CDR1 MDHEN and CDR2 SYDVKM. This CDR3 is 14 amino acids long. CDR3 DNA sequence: TGTGCCAGCAGATCGGGGGGGCGTAACACTGAAGCTTTCTTT. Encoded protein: CASRSGGRNTEAFF.

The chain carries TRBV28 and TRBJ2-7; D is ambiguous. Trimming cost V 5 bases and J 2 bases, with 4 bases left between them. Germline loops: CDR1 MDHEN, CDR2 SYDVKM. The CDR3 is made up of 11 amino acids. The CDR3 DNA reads TGTGCCAGCAGTAGTCCCTACGAGCAGTACTTC. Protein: CASSSPYEQYF.

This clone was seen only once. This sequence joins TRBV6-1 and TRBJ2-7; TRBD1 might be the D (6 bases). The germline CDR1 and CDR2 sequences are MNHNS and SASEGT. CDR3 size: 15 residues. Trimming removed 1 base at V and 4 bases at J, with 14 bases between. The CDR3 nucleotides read TGTGCCAGCAGTGAAGAAGAGACCAGGGGTTACGAGCAGTACTTC. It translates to CASSEEETRGYEQYF.

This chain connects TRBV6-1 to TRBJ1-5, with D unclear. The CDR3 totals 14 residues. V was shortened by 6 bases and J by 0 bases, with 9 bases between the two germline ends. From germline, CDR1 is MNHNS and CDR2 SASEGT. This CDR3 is CASRASDSNQPQHF. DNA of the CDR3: TGTGCCAGCAGAGCATCAGATAGCAATCAGCCCCAGCATTTT.

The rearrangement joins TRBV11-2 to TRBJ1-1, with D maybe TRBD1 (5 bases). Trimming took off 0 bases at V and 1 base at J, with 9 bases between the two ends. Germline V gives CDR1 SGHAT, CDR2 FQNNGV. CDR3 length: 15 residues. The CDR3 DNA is TGTGCCAGCAGCTTAGACTGGGGACGGAACACTGAAGCTTTCTTT. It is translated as CASSLDWGRNTEAFF.

CDR3 DNA sequence: TGTGCCAGCAGCCCCGGGACTAGCGGAGGTGAGCAGTTCTTC. Its translation: CASSPGTSGGEQFF. The chain recombines TRBV5-4 with TRBJ2-1, with TRBD2 matching over 11 bases. Germline assignment: CDR1 SGHNT and CDR2 YYREEE (reference sequence). The CDR3 runs to 14 residues. V lost 4 bases and J lost 9; bases outside the gene matches: 6. The complete variable domain, with remaining parts taken from reference TRBV5-4 and TRBJ2-1, reads ETGVTQSPTHLIKTRGQQVTLRCSSQSGHNTVSWYQQALGQGPQFIFQYYREEENGRGNFPPRFSGLQFPNYSSELNVNALELDDSALYLCASSPGTSGGEQFFGPGTRLTVL.

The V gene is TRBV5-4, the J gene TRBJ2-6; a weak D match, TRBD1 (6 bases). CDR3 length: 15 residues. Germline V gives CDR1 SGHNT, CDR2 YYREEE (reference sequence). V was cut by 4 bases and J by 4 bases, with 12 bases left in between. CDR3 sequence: CASSLRGVGANVLTF. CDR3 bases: TGTGCCAGCAGCCTCAGGGGCGTCGGGGCCAACGTCCTGACTTTC.

CDR3 protein: CASSQVRGECGYTF. The CDR3, as DNA: TGTGCCAGCAGCCAAGTCAGGGGTGAGTGTGGCTACACCTTC. V and J are TRBV14 and TRBJ1-2; tentative D call: TRBD1 (6 bases). CDR3 length: 14 amino acids. Germline lookup yields CDR1 SGHDN and CDR2 FVKESK. V gave up 1 base and J gave up 7 bases, with 13 bases separating them.

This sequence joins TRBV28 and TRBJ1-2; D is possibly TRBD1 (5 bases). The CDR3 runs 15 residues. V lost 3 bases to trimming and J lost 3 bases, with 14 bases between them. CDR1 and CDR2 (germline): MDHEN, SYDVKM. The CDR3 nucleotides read TGTGCCAGCAGTTTGGTCGGGGCGTGGGACTATGGCTACACCTTC. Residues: CASSLVGAWDYGYTF.

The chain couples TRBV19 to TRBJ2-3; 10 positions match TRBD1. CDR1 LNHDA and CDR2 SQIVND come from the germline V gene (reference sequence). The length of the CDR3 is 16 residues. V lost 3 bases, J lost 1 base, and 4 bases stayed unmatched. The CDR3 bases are TGTGCCAGTAGTATGGGACAGGGGACCCGCACAGATACGCAGTATTTT. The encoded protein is CASSMGQGTRTDTQYF.

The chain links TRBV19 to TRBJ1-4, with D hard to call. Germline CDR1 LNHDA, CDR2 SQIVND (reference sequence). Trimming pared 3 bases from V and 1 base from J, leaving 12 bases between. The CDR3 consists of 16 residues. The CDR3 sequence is CASSILTVGTNEKLFF. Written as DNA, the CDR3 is TGTGCCAGTAGTATCCTGACCGTTGGAACTAATGAAAAACTGTTTTTT.

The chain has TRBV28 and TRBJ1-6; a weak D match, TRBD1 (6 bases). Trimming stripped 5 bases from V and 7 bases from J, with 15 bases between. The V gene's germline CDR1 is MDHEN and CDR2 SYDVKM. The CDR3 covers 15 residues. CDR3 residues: CASSIEGGRNSPLHF. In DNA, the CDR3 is TGTGCCAGCAGTATTGAGGGGGGAAGAAATTCACCCCTCCACTTT.

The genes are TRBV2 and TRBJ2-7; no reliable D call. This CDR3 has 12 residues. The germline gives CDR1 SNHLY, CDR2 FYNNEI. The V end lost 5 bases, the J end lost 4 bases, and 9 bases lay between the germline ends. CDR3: CASSPSPYEQYF. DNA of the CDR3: TGTGCCAGCAGTCCGTCCCCGTACGAGCAGTACTTC.

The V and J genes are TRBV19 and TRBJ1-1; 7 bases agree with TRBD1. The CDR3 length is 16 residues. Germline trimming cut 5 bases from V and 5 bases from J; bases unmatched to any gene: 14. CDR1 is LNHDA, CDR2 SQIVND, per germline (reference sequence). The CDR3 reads CASSPKQGPMRTEAFF. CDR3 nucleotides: TGTGCCAGTAGTCCCAAACAGGGGCCTATGCGGACTGAAGCTTTCTTT.